This entry concerns a single T cell receptor (beta chain). The primer mix had 60 Vbeta and 13 Jbeta primers. Measured with immunoSEQ multiplex PCR; TCRdb has only the in-frame clones, and not every one. The profile shows 120,000 to 150,000 clones, roughly 80% of them singletons. This sample is drawn from a study of cytomegalovirus exposure and HLA in healthy donors. Sequenced: PBMCs. The receptor comes from a man aged 35 to 55 in good health and CMV-seropositive.

Written as DNA, the CDR3 is TGTGCCAGCAGCGCCCGGGACAGGGGCTATGGCTACACCTTC. Its protein is CASSARDRGYGYTF. This chain uses TRBV9 with TRBJ1-2, with 10 bases aligning to TRBD1. CDR1 and CDR2 (germline): SGDLS, YYNGEE. The CDR3 spans 14 residues. The V segment lost 3 bases and the J segment 4 bases; nucleotides outside the gene matches: 3.